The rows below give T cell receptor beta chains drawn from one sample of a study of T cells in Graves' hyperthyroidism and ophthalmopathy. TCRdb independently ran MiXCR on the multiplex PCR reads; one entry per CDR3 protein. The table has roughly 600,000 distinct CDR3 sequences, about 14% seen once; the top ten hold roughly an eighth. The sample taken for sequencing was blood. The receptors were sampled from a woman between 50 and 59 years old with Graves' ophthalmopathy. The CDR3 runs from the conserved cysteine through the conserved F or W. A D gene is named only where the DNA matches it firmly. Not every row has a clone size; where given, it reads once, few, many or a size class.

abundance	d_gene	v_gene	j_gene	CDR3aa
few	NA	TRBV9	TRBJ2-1	CASSVVQGAFGEQFF
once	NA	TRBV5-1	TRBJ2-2	CASSRDVDTGELFF
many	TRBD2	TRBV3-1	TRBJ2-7	CASSHLGLAGGGEQYF
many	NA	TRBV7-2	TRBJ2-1	CASSNGVGWAYNEQFF
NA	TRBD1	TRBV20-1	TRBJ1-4	CSARDRGSNEKLFF
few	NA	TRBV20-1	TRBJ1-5	CSARDLRTSNQPQHF
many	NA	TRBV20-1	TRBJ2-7	CSASRQLGDEQYF
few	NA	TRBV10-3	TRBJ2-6	CAINPGANVLTF
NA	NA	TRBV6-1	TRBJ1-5	CASSEHSNQPQHF
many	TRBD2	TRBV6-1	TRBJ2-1	CASTKGLANINNEQFF
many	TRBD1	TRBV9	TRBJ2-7	CASSETGQDPYEQYF
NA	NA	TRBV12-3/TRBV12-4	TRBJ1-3	CASTLGGLTGNTIYF
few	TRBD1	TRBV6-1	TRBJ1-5	CASGTGVIFQPQHF
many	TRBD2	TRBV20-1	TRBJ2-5	CSARDAGGGETQYF
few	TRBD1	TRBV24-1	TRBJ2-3	CATSEPGTGSTDTQYF
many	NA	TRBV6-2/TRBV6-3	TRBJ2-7	CASSYFGGYQQYF
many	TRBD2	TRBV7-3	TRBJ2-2	CASSRKVSSGPNTGELFF
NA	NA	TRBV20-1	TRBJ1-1	CSAREGSLLAFF
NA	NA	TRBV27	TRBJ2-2	CASSLSGIAGELFF
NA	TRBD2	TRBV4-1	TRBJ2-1	CASSQGLVAALVKFF
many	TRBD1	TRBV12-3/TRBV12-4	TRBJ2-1	CASSRDSGVRNEQFF
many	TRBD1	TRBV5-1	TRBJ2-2	CASSLGTGVLNTGELFF
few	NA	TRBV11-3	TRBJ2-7	CASSPRLGLSTYEQYF
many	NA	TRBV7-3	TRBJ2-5	CASSPGDTSQETQYF
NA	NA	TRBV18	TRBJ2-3	CASSPEDGRERTDTQYF